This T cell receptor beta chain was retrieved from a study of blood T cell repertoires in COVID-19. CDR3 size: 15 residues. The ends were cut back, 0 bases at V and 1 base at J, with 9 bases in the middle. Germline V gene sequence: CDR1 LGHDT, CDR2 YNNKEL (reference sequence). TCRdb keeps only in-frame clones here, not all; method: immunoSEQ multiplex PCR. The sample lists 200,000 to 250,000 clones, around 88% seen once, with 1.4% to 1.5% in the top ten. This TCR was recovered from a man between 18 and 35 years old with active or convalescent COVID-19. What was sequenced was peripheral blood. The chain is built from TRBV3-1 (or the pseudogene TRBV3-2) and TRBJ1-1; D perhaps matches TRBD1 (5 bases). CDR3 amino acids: CASSQDLGENTEAFF. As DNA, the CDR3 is TGTGCCAGCAGCCAAGATCTAGGGGAGAACACTGAAGCTTTCTTT.